This is a list of T cell receptor beta chains from one sample in a study of blood T cell repertoires in COVID-19. Only in-frame clones appear in the TCRdb table, and some are missing; sequencing was by immunoSEQ multiplex PCR. Among more than 150,000 clones, around 87% were seen once, and the ten largest hold 2.5%. The sequencing input was peripheral blood. These receptors originate from a man between 40 and 49 years old with active or convalescent COVID-19. Both conserved end residues are part of each CDR3. A D gene is named only where the DNA matches it firmly. The size entry is marked missing in some rows and otherwise reads once, few, many or a size class.

V	D	J	size	DNA	CDR3
TRBV19	-	TRBJ1-1	-	TGTGCCAGTAGTACAAATACAGGGATCACTGAAGCTTTCTTT	CASSTNTGITEAFF
TRBV19	-	TRBJ1-1	-	TGTGCCAGTACCTCCAGCAGGGGAATGAACACTGAAGCTTTCTTT	CASTSSRGMNTEAFF
TRBV5-1	-	TRBJ1-4	-	TGCGCCAGCCGGACAACCCCAACTAATGAAAAACTGTTTTTT	CASRTTPTNEKLFF
TRBV13	-	TRBJ1-6	few	TGTGCCAGCAGCTTAAGCAACCCCTTGAAGAGCTCCTATAATTCACCCCTCCACTTT	CASSLSNPLKSSYNSPLHF
TRBV6-5	TRBD1	TRBJ2-3	-	TGTGCCAGCAGTTCGGGACAGGGGAATACGCAGTATTTT	CASSSGQGNTQYF
TRBV28	-	TRBJ1-5	once	TGTGCCAGCAGTTTAGGGAGTTTGGACGGTCAGCCCCAGCATTTT	CASSLGSLDGQPQHF
TRBV7-8	-	TRBJ1-4	once	TGTGCCAGCAGCGCATACAGGGTAACTAATGAAAAACTGTTTTTT	CASSAYRVTNEKLFF
TRBV5-1	-	TRBJ2-1	few	TGCGCCAGCAGCCCCCCAGGGTACAATGAGCAGTTCTTC	CASSPPGYNEQFF
TRBV7-8	TRBD1	TRBJ1-2	-	TGTGCCAGCAGCGCCTACAGGGGGGCCCCTACTAACTATGGCTACACCTTC	CASSAYRGAPTNYGYTF
TRBV6-1	-	TRBJ2-7	once	TGTGCCAGCAGTGAAATCAGGGGACGCTCCTACGAGCAGTACTTC	CASSEIRGRSYEQYF
TRBV2	TRBD1	TRBJ1-5	-	TGTGCCAGCAGTCAACAGGGGGCCGGGCAGCCCCAGCATTTT	CASSQQGAGQPQHF
TRBV6-5	TRBD2	TRBJ2-1	-	TGTGCCGCCAGCCCGGGACTAGGGAGGGGGTATGAGCAGTTCTTC	CAASPGLGRGYEQFF
TRBV2	TRBD2	TRBJ2-1	-	TGTGCCAGCAGTGGACTAGCGGGGCCCTCTTCCTACAATGAGCAGTTCTTC	CASSGLAGPSSYNEQFF
TRBV6-2/TRBV6-3	-	TRBJ2-5	-	TGTGCCAGCAGTTACTCGGCGGGGTCAATCCAAGAGACCCAGTACTTC	CASSYSAGSIQETQYF
TRBV23-1	-	TRBJ1-5	once	TGCGCCAGCAGGGCCAATCAGCCCCAGCATTTT	CASRANQPQHF